This T cell receptor (beta chain) was observed in a study of CD8 T cells in ankylosing spondylitis. V dropped 5 bases and J dropped 2 bases, with 12 bases sitting between them. CDR1 is MNHEY, CDR2 SVGEGT, per germline. This CDR3 has 14 amino acids. TCRdb independently ran MiXCR on the 5' RACE reads; one entry per CDR3 protein. Of about 160,000 distinct CDR3 sequences in the sample, approximately 20% are singletons; the top ten hold over 7.5%. This clonotype was counted only a few times. The sequence was collected from a male donor with ankylosing spondylitis or in good health (not recorded which). The chain employs TRBV6-2 or TRBV6-3 and TRBJ2-5; tentatively, D is TRBD2 (6 bases). The material sequenced was blood, either unsorted or a sorted T cell fraction (not recorded which). CDR3 nucleotides: TGTGCCAGCAGTAGGGACGGGGGACAAGAGACCCAGTACTTC. The encoded protein is CASSRDGGQETQYF.